This T cell receptor (beta chain) was sequenced for a study of shared clonotypes between healthy human individuals. General study points: Larger estimated richness was generally seen in naive subsets than in memory subsets. The diversity represented, both genetic and in exposure history, was limited by few donors.

Regarding this clone: The antigen remains unidentified.

Per the authors' pipeline: From ImmunoSEQ came sequences covering only the junction and carrying no quality scores, so filtering differed. This table comes from immunoSEQ multiplex PCR, and its TCRdb copy is limited to in-frame clones, with some not included. The D gene and trimming were derived from the DNA, and the V and J assignments and clone size from that table. The sample records about 2.4 million clones, roughly 92% being singletons. The V end lost 4 bases, the J end lost 3 bases, and 12 bases lay between the germline ends. The germline V gene encodes CDR1 SQVTM and CDR2 ANQGSEA. The CDR3 extends over 13 amino acids.

Sequencing used naive CD4+ T cells sorted from blood. Subset denoted: CD45RA+ positively selected. This chain joins TRBV29-1 and TRBJ1-2, with a possible D match to TRBD1 (5 bases). The receptor was derived from a man aged 18 to 35 in good health. In nucleotides, the CDR3 is TGCAGCGTTGCGTCCCGAGGGGACTATGGCTACACCTTC. Residues: CSVASRGDYGYTF.